The clone carrying this T cell receptor beta chain was recorded many times. As yet, its antigen is unknown. The entry originates in a study of T cells in Graves' hyperthyroidism and ophthalmopathy. Study-wide points: The model foresaw ophthalmopathy a median around 6 months prior to onset. Expanded thyroid clonotypes (above 0.001) were mostly also found in blood. Patients with ophthalmopathy were separated from those with stable hyperthyroidism by a 13 V-J model.

RNA transcripts yielded amplified TCR beta CDR3 regions. HTBI primers were employed in a first-round RT-PCR of the TCR CDR3. TCRdb itself ran the multiplex PCR reads through MiXCR, one entry per CDR3 protein. In the table there are more than 600,000 distinct CDR3 sequences, around 17% of which are singletons. This CDR3 is built from 13 residues. Germline V lookup: CDR1 KGHDR, CDR2 SFDVKD. Trimming pared 9 bases from V and 3 bases from J, leaving 11 bases between. The receptor's source is a young man with Graves' hyperthyroidism. What was sequenced was blood. V gene TRBV24-1 combines with J gene TRBJ2-1, with D possibly being TRBD1 or TRBD2 (7 bases each). The CDR3 region has the DNA TGTGCCACCCAGGGGGAGGGCTACAATGAGCAGTTCTTC. Its translation is CATQGEGYNEQFF.